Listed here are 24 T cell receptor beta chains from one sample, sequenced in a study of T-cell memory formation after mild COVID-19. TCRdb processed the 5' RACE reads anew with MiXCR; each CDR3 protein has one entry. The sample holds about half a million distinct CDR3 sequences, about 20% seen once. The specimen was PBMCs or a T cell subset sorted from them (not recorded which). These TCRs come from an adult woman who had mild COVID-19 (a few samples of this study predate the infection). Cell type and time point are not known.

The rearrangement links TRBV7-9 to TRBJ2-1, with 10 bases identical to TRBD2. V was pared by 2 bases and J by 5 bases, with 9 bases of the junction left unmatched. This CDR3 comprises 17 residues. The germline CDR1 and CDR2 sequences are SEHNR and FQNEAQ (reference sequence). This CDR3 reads CASSLPLAGDPNNEQFF. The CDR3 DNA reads TGTGCCAGCAGCTTACCTCTAGCGGGGGATCCTAACAATGAGCAGTTCTTC. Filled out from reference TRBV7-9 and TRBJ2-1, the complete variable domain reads DTGVSQNPRHKITKRGQNVTFRCDPISEHNRLYWYRQTLGQGPEFLTYFQNEAQLEKSRLLSDRFSAERPKGSFSTLEIQRTEQGDSAMYLCASSLPLAGDPNNEQFFGPGTRLTVL.

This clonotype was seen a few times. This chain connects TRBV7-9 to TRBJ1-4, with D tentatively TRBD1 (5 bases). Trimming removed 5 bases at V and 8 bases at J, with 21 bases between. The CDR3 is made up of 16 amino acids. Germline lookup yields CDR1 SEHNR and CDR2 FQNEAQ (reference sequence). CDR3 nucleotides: TGTGCCAGCAGCGAGGGGTCCGGGAGGAAGAGGGAAAAACTGTTTTTT. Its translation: CASSEGSGRKREKLFF. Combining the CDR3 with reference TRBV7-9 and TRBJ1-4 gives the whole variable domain DTGVSQNPRHKITKRGQNVTFRCDPISEHNRLYWYRQTLGQGPEFLTYFQNEAQLEKSRLLSDRFSAERPKGSFSTLEIQRTEQGDSAMYLCASSEGSGRKREKLFFGSGTQLSVL.

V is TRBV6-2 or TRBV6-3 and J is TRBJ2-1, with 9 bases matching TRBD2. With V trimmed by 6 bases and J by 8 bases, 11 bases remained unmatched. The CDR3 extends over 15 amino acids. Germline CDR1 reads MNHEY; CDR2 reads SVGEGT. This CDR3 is CASRTSLAGLDEQFF. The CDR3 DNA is TGTGCCAGCAGGACCTCTCTAGCGGGATTGGATGAGCAGTTCTTC.

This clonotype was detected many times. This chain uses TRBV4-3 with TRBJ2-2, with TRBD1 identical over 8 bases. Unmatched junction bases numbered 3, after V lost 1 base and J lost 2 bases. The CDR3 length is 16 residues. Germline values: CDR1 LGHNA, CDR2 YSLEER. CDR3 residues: CASSQGQGANTGELFF. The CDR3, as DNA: TGCGCCAGCAGCCAAGGGCAGGGGGCTAACACCGGGGAGCTGTTTTTT.

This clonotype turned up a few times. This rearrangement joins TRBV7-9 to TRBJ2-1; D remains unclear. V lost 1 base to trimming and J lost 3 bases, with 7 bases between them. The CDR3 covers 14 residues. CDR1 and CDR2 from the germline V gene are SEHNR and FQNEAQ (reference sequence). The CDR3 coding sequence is TGTGCCAGCAGCTTAGATGTCTACTACAATGAGCAGTTCTTC. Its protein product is CASSLDVYYNEQFF.

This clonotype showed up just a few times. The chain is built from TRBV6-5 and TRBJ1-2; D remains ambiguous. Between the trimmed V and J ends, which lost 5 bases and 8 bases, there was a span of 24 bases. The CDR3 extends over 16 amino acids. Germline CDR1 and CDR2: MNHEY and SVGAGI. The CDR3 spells CASSVMRGSSEGGYTF. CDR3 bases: TGTGCCAGCAGTGTCATGCGTGGGTCCTCGGAAGGAGGCTACACCTTC.

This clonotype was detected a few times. CDR3 bases: TGTGCCAGCAGCCCATCGGGGGGGCTGAACACTGAAGCTTTCTTT. This encodes CASSPSGGLNTEAFF. This chain links TRBV5-5 with TRBJ1-1; tentative D call: TRBD1 (6 bases). Germline assignment: CDR1 SGHKS and CDR2 YYEKEE (reference sequence). Trimming pared 4 bases from V and 0 bases from J, leaving 13 bases between. This CDR3 is 15 amino acids long.

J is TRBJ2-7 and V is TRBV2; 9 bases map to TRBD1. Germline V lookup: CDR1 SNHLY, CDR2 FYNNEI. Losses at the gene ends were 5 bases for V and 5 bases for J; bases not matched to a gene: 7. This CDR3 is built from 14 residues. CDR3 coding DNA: TGTGCCAGCAGTACCGGGACAGGGAGCCACGAGCAGTACTTC. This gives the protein CASSTGTGSHEQYF.

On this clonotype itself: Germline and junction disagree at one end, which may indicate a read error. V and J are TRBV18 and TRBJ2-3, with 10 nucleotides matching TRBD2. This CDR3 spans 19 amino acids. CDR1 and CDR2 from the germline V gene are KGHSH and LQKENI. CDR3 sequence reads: CASSNQWRVSSGSKDTQYF. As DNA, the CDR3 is TGTGCCAGCTCAAACCAATGGCGGGTATCTAGCGGGAGCAAAGATACGCAGTATTTT. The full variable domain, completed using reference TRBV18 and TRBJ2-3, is NAGVMQNPRHLVRRRGQEARLRCSPMKGHSHVYWYRQLPEEGLKFMVYLQKENIIDESGMPKERFSAEFPKEGPSILRIQQVVRGDSAAYFCASSNQWRVSSGSKDTQYFGPGTRLTVL.

The CDR3 nucleotides read TGTGCCAGCAGTTACTCTAGGAGTAACTATGGCTACACCTTC. Translating it yields CASSYSRSNYGYTF. The V and J genes are TRBV6-2 or TRBV6-3 and TRBJ1-2, with D hard to call. Trimming took 0 bases from V and 1 from J, leaving 6 bases between them. CDR1 and CDR2 (germline): MNHEY, SVGEGT. The CDR3 length is 14 residues.

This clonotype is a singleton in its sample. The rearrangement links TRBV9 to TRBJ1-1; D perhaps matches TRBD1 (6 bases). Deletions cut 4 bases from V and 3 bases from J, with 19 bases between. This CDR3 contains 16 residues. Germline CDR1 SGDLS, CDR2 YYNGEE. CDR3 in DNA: TGTGCCAGCAGCCGATTTGGACAGCCGAAGGACACTGAAGCTTTCTTT. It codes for CASSRFGQPKDTEAFF.

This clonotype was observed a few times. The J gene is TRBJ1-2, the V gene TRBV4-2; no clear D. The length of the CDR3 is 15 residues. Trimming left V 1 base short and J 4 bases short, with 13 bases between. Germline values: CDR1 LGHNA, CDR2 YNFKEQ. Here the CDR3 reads CASSQGIGRSYGYTF. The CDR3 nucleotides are TGTGCCAGCAGCCAAGGAATAGGGCGGAGCTATGGCTACACCTTC.

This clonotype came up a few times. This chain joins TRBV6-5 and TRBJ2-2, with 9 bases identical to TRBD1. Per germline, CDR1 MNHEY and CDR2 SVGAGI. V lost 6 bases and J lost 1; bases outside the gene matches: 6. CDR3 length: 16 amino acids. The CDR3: CASSYTTGGNTGELFF. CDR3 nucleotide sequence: TGTGCCAGCAGCTATACGACAGGGGGGAACACCGGGGAGCTGTTTTTT.

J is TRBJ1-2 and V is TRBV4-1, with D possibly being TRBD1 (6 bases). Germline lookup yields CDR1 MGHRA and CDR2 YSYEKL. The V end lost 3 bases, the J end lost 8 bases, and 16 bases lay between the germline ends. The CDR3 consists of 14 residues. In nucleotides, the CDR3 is TGCGCCAGCAGCCAGGTACTCGGGGGGCGAGGCTACACCTTC. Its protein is CASSQVLGGRGYTF.

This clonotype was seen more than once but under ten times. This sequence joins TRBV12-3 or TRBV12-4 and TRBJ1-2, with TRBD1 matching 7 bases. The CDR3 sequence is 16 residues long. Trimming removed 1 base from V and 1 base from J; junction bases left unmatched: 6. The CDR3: CASSLGQGPYNYGYTF. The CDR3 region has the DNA TGTGCCAGCAGTTTAGGACAGGGACCCTATAACTATGGCTACACCTTC.

The CDR3 sequence: CASSRRGENTEAFF. The CDR3 DNA follows: TGTGCCAGCAGCCGACGGGGAGAGAACACTGAAGCTTTCTTT. The genes are TRBV7-9 and TRBJ1-1; D unresolved. Per the germline V gene, CDR1 is SEHNR and CDR2 is FQNEAQ (reference sequence). The CDR3 loop spans 14 amino acids. Trimming shortened V by 5 bases and J by 1 base, and 11 bases separated the two germline ends.

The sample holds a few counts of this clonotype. Here the CDR3 reads CASSRTGAEETQYF. The CDR3 coding sequence is TGTGCCAGTAGTAGAACAGGGGCCGAGGAGACCCAGTACTTC. J is TRBJ2-5 and V is TRBV19, with 7 bases identical to TRBD1. The V gene's germline CDR1 is LNHDA and CDR2 SQIVND (reference sequence). The CDR3 runs to 14 residues. V shed 4 bases and J 5 bases; nucleotides not matched to a gene: 7.

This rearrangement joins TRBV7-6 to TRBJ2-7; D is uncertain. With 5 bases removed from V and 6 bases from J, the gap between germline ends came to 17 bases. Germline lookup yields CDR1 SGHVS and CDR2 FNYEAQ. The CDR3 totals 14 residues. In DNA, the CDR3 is TGTGCCAGCAGCCCCGGCGGCTTTATTTCCGAGCAGTACTTC. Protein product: CASSPGGFISEQYF.

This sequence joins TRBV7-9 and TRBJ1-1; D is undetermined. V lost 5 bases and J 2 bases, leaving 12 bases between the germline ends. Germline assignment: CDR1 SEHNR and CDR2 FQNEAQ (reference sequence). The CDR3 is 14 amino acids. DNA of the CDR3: TGTGCCAGCAGCCGTACTGCGCCTAACACTGAAGCTTTCTTT. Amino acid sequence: CASSRTAPNTEAFF.

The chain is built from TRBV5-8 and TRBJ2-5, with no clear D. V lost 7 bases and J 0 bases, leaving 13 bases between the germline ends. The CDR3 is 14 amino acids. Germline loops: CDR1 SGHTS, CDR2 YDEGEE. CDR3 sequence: CASSYLRYQETQYF. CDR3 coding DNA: TGTGCCAGCTCCTACTTACGGTACCAAGAGACCCAGTACTTC.

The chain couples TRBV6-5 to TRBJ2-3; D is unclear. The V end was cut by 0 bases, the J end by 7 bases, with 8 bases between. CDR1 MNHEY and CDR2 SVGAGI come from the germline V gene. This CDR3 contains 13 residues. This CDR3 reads CASSYSDGNTQYF. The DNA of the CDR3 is TGTGCCAGCAGTTACTCGGATGGAAATACGCAGTATTTT.

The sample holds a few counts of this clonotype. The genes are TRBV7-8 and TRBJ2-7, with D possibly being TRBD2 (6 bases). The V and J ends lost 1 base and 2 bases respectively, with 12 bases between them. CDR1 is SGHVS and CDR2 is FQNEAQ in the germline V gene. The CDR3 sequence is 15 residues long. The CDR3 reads CASSLEASVTYEQYF. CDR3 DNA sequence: TGTGCCAGCAGCTTAGAGGCTAGCGTCACCTACGAGCAGTACTTC.

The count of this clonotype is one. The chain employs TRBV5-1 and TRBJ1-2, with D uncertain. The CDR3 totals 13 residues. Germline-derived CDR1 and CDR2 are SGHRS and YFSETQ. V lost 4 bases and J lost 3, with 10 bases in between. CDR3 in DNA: TGCGCCAGCAGCCAGGACGGGGACTATGGCTACACCTTC. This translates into CASSQDGDYGYTF.

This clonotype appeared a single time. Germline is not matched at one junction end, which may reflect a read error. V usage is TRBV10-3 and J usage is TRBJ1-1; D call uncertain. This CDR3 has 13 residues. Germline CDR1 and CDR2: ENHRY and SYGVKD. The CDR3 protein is CAISAGGNTEAFF. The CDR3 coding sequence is TGTGCCATCAGTGCGGGCGGTAACACTGAAGCTTTTTTT.